This TCR beta chain is drawn from a study of CD8 T cells in ankylosing spondylitis. Overall study results and limits: What seemed typical of ankylosing spondylitis blood was a TCR beta motif built from about eight highly homologous variants. Reports say disease-linked clones showed up significantly more in matched ankylosing spondylitis synovial fluid. Existing reports had already noted some motif variants in reactive arthritis synovial fluid and blood. Disease-linked clones displayed a CD8+ phenotype and appeared relatively rarely in peripheral blood.

The V gene's germline CDR1 is SQVTM and CDR2 ANQGSEA. Trimming removed 4 bases at V and 0 bases at J, with 7 bases between. The CDR3 has 14 residues. Worth noting for this clonotype: Its target is unknown.

For TCR beta, libraries came from quantitative 5'-RACE with molecular barcodes. MiXCR, run by TCRdb on the 5' RACE reads, gives a single entry per CDR3 protein. The sample includes fewer than 750,000 distinct CDR3 sequences, 15% to 20% seen only once; the top ten take 15% to 20%. The chain joins TRBV29-1 to TRBJ2-6, with unresolved D. What was sequenced was blood, either unsorted or a sorted T cell fraction (not recorded which). This sequence originates from a male donor with ankylosing spondylitis. The CDR3 spells CSVAPASGANVLTF. The CDR3 DNA follows: TGCAGCGTTGCTCCGGCCTCTGGGGCCAACGTCCTGACTTTC.